One sample yielded the 4 T cell receptor beta chains listed below, sequenced in a study of technical replicates of blood from a few donors. Libraries were prepared by immunoSEQ multiplex PCR; TCRdb keeps only in-frame clonotypes and omits some of them. The sample lists roughly 82,000 clones, 75% to 95% occurring once. The sample was T cells isolated from PBMCs. The receptors stem from a human donor in good health.

This clone was seen just once. This chain joins TRBV28 and TRBJ1-6; the match to TRBD1 covers 9 bases. Germline assignment: CDR1 MDHEN and CDR2 SYDVKM. Trimming cost V 6 bases and J 10 bases; bases outside gene matches: 7. The CDR3 is 14 residues long. The CDR3: CASSRTGDGSPLHF. Written as DNA, the CDR3 is TGTGCCAGCAGCCGGACAGGGGATGGGTCACCCCTCCACTTT.

The rearrangement uses TRBV27 and TRBJ2-7, with TRBD1 identical over 11 bases. Germline loops: CDR1 MNHEY, CDR2 SMNVEV (reference sequence). This CDR3 spans 15 amino acids. Germline trimming cut 0 bases from V and 3 bases from J; bases unmatched to any gene: 1. Here the CDR3 DNA reads TGTGCCAGCAGTTTATCGGGGACAGGGGGCTACGAGCAGTACTTC. It yields the protein CASSLSGTGGYEQYF.

V is TRBV5-1 and J is TRBJ1-2, with 7 nucleotides matching TRBD1. Germline V lookup: CDR1 SGHRS, CDR2 YFSETQ. CDR3 length: 15 residues. With V trimmed by 1 base and J by 4 bases, 7 bases remained unmatched. As DNA, the CDR3 is TGCGCCAGCAGCTTGACAGGGGTCGTGACCTATGGCTACACCTTC. Its protein product is CASSLTGVVTYGYTF.

V usage is TRBV9 and J usage is TRBJ1-1; D remains ambiguous. The CDR3 spans 14 residues. Between the trimmed V and J ends, which lost 4 bases and 7 bases, there was a span of 17 bases. Germline assignment: CDR1 SGDLS and CDR2 YYNGEE. The CDR3 nucleotides read TGTGCCAGCAGCCCGGCGGTTGGACTTGGTGAAGCTTTCTTT. This encodes CASSPAVGLGEAFF.